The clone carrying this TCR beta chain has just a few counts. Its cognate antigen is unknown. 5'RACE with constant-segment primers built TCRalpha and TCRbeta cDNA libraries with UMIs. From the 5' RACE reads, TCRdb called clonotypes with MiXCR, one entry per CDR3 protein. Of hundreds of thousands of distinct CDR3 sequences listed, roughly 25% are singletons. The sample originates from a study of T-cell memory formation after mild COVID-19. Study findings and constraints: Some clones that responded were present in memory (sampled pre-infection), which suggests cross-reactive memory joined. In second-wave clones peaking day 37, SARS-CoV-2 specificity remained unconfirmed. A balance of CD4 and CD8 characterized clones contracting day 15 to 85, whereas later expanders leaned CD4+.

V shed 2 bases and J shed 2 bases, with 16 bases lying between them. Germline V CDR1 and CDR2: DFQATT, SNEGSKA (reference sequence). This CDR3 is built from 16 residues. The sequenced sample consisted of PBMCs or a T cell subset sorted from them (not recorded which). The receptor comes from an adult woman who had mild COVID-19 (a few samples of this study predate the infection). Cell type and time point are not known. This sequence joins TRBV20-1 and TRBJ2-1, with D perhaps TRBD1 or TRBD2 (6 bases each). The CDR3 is CSARLLGGYPYNEQFF. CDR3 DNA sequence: TGCAGTGCTAGATTATTGGGGGGCTACCCCTACAATGAGCAGTTCTTC.